A single sample is the source of the 8 T cell receptor beta chains below, sequenced in a study of CD8+ T cells in alopecia areata. RNA extraction and reverse transcription yielded cDNA as sequencing template. Method: immunoSEQ multiplex PCR; TCRdb's copy keeps in-frame clones and lacks some. The sample yields roughly 120,000 clones, around 53% seen once. Treatment given: oral pan-JAK inhibitor, 5-10 mg twice daily. Sequenced here: CD8+ T cells sorted from blood, sampled at week 24, from a patient treated with tofacitinib. The origin of the receptors is a human donor with alopecia areata.

V is TRBV5-1 and J is TRBJ2-7; D unresolved. This CDR3 region has 14 residues. Germline V CDR1 and CDR2: SGHRS, YFSETQ. V gave up 5 bases and J gave up 2 bases, with 14 bases separating them. CDR3 nucleotide sequence: TGCGCCAGCAGGCAACCCACAGACACCTACGAGCAGTACTTC. It yields the protein CASRQPTDTYEQYF. Full variable domain (remainder filled in from reference TRBV5-1 and TRBJ2-7): KAGVTQTPRYLIKTRGQQVTLSCSPISGHRSVSWYQQTPGQGLQFLFEYFSETQRNKGNFPGRFSGRQFSNSRSEMNVSTLELGDSALYLCASRQPTDTYEQYFGPGTRLTVT.

This chain links TRBV7-9 with TRBJ1-1; a possible D gene is TRBD1 (6 bases). This CDR3 contains 14 residues. The V end lost 5 bases, the J end lost 3 bases, and 13 bases lay between the germline ends. Per germline, CDR1 SEHNR and CDR2 FQNEAQ (reference sequence). The CDR3 sequence: CASSLIGGDTEAFF. The CDR3 DNA sequence: TGTGCCAGCAGCCTAATAGGGGGGGACACTGAAGCTTTCTTT.

The chain recombines TRBV30 with TRBJ1-4; D gene ambiguous. The CDR3 is 15 residues long. CDR1 is GTSNPN and CDR2 is SVGIG in the germline V gene (reference sequence). V was clipped by 3 bases and J by 2 bases, with 13 bases between them. The CDR3 here is CAWRSGLGTNEKLFF. The CDR3 DNA is TGTGCCTGGAGATCCGGTTTGGGGACTAATGAAAAACTGTTTTTT.

This chain connects TRBV7-2 to TRBJ1-1, with 7 bases identical to TRBD1. The CDR3 consists of 15 residues. V shed 5 bases and J 4 bases; nucleotides not matched to a gene: 10. CDR1 is SGHTA and CDR2 is FQGNSA in the germline V gene. CDR3 amino acids: CASSNRQGGGTEAFF. For the CDR3, the DNA is TGTGCCAGCAGCAACCGACAGGGAGGTGGCACTGAAGCTTTCTTT. The complete variable domain, with remaining parts taken from reference TRBV7-2 and TRBJ1-1, reads GAGVSQSPSNKVTEKGKDVELRCDPISGHTALYWYRQSLGQGLEFLIYFQGNSAPDKSGLPSDRFSAERTGGSVSTLTIQRTQQEDSAVYLCASSNRQGGGTEAFFGQGTRLTVV.

Regarding this clone: Additional DNA sequences in this sample encode the identical CDR3. The chain is built from TRBV6-5 and TRBJ1-5; tentative D call: TRBD1 (5 bases). Deletions cut 2 bases from V and 1 base from J, with 6 bases between. Germline V gives CDR1 MNHEY, CDR2 SVGAGI. The CDR3 length is 14 residues. CDR3 loop: CASSYGQSNQPQHF. The CDR3 DNA is TGTGCCAGCAGTTACGGACAAAGCAATCAGCCCCAGCATTTT.

The rearrangement uses TRBV30 and TRBJ2-3; 8 positions agree with TRBD2. The V gene end was trimmed by 4 bases and the J gene end by 6 bases; junction bases not matched to a gene: 9. Germline-derived CDR1 and CDR2 are GTSNPN and SVGIG (reference sequence). This CDR3 contains 14 residues. CDR3 protein: CAWTVAGGADTQYF. The DNA for the CDR3 is TGTGCCTGGACGGTTGCGGGGGGCGCGGATACGCAGTATTTT.

This clone appeared a single time. V and J are TRBV7-8 and TRBJ2-7, with a weak D call TRBD2 (7 bases). Germline assignment: CDR1 SGHVS and CDR2 FQNEAQ. V was pared by 0 bases and J by 6 bases, with 12 bases between. The CDR3 has 14 amino acids. The DNA of the CDR3 is TGTGCCAGCAGCTTAGCCGGGGAGGGGGGCGAGCAGTACTTC. Translation gives CASSLAGEGGEQYF.

This sequence joins TRBV7-6 and TRBJ2-7; D not certain. Trimming shortened V by 1 base and J by 4 bases, and 11 bases separated the two germline ends. CDR3 length equals 14 residues. Germline values: CDR1 SGHVS, CDR2 FNYEAQ. CDR3 sequence (DNA): TGTGCCAGCAGCTTAGAGGTTCGGTCTTACGAGCAGTACTTC. This encodes CASSLEVRSYEQYF.